Listed below are T cell receptor beta chains from one sample, sequenced in a study of T-cell reconstitution after alpha-beta-depleted transplantation in children. From the PCR reads, TCRdb called clonotypes with MiXCR, one entry per CDR3 protein. Here the sample spans approximately 980,000 distinct CDR3 sequences, about 31% being singletons. Here the sequenced sample was PBMCs, mostly from graft donor cells, taken 360 days after TCRalphabeta/CD19-depleted stem cell transplant. The receptors shown here come from a boy in the first two years of life who had a stem cell transplant for SCID, so the T cells may come from the graft donor. Both conserved end residues are part of each CDR3. A D gene is named only where the DNA matches it firmly. Some rows have no size entry. The others give once, few or many, or a class for an expanded clone.

d_call: .
v_call: TRBV5-5
clone_size: .
j_call: TRBJ1-6
cdr3_aa: CASSLAVRGGSPLHF
cdr3_nt: TGTGCCAGCAGCTTGGCCGTGAGGGGAGGGTCACCCCTCCACTTT

d_call: TRBD1
v_call: TRBV12-3/TRBV12-4
clone_size: many
j_call: TRBJ1-2
cdr3_aa: CASSYDRGLGYTF
cdr3_nt: TGTGCCAGCAGTTATGACAGGGGGCTTGGCTACACCTTC

d_call: .
v_call: TRBV30
clone_size: .
j_call: TRBJ1-5
cdr3_aa: CAWSEGPFGGPQHF
cdr3_nt: TGTGCCTGGAGTGAAGGGCCGTTCGGGGGGCCCCAGCATTTT

d_call: .
v_call: TRBV28
clone_size: once
j_call: TRBJ2-1
cdr3_aa: CASSPIFRGNNEQFF
cdr3_nt: TGTGCCAGCAGCCCCATTTTTCGCGGAAACAATGAGCAGTTCTTC

d_call: TRBD2
v_call: TRBV5-1
clone_size: .
j_call: TRBJ2-1
cdr3_aa: CASSGGIDEQFF
cdr3_nt: TGCGCCAGTAGCGGGGGGATCGATGAGCAGTTCTTC

d_call: TRBD1
v_call: TRBV5-1
clone_size: .
j_call: TRBJ1-1
cdr3_aa: CASSPRLGQGSTEAFF
cdr3_nt: TGCGCCAGCAGCCCACGCCTGGGACAGGGAAGCACTGAAGCTTTCTTT

d_call: .
v_call: TRBV5-1
clone_size: .
j_call: TRBJ2-7
cdr3_aa: CASSLRPAGEQYF
cdr3_nt: TGCGCCAGCAGCTTGAGACCCGCTGGGGAGCAGTACTTC

d_call: TRBD2
v_call: TRBV4-3
clone_size: few
j_call: TRBJ2-7
cdr3_aa: CASSQEVAGPFYEQYF
cdr3_nt: TGCGCCAGCAGCCAAGAAGTAGCGGGCCCTTTTTACGAGCAGTACTTC

d_call: .
v_call: TRBV6-5
clone_size: many
j_call: TRBJ2-1
cdr3_aa: CASSPSGASYNEQFF
cdr3_nt: TGTGCCAGCAGTCCCTCGGGGGCCTCCTACAATGAGCAGTTCTTC

d_call: .
v_call: TRBV29-1
clone_size: few
j_call: TRBJ2-5
cdr3_aa: CSVAQVGVGTQYF
cdr3_nt: TGCAGCGTGGCCCAGGTGGGCGTCGGGACCCAGTACTTC